This is a list of T cell receptor beta chains from one sample in a study of Ad26.COV2.S vaccination and SARS-CoV-2 variants. Some clones are missing from TCRdb's copy, which holds only in-frame ones; the method was immunoSEQ multiplex PCR. The sample contains 350,000 to 450,000 clones, 80% to 95% of which appear only once. Sequenced here: peripheral blood, sampled in a trial of Ad26.COV2.S vaccine versus placebo. The receptor source for this set is a person between 18 and 60 years old who received the Ad26.COV2.S COVID-19 vaccine or a placebo. Each CDR3 is given with its conserved first and last residue. The order of the fields is V gene, J gene, clone size, D gene, CDR3 protein, CDR3 DNA. A D gene is named only where the DNA matches it firmly. For some rows the clone size is stated as once, few or many, or as a class when expanded; others skip it.

v_gene: TRBV5-4; j_gene: TRBJ1-4; abundance: -; d_gene: -; CDR3aa: CASSFQGTNEKLFF; CDR3nt: TGTGCCAGCAGCTTCCAGGGCACTAATGAAAAACTGTTTTTT
v_gene: TRBV7-9; j_gene: TRBJ2-1; abundance: once; d_gene: -; CDR3aa: CASQTHYNEQFF; CDR3nt: TGTGCCAGCCAAACACACTACAATGAGCAGTTCTTC
v_gene: TRBV5-4; j_gene: TRBJ1-3; abundance: -; d_gene: -; CDR3aa: CASSFGGNTIYF; CDR3nt: TGTGCCAGCAGCTTTGGGGGAAACACCATATATTTT
v_gene: TRBV6-5; j_gene: TRBJ1-1; abundance: -; d_gene: TRBD1; CDR3aa: CASRGIGTGSEAFF; CDR3nt: TGTGCCAGCAGAGGAATCGGGACAGGGTCTGAAGCTTTCTTT
v_gene: TRBV6-1; j_gene: TRBJ2-4; abundance: -; d_gene: -; CDR3aa: CASSVPSVGQGTGNIQYF; CDR3nt: TGTGCCAGCAGTGTCCCCTCCGTGGGGCAGGGAACGGGAAACATTCAGTACTTC
v_gene: TRBV11-2; j_gene: TRBJ2-1; abundance: -; d_gene: TRBD2; CDR3aa: CASSFSGGAVRGLYNEQFF; CDR3nt: TGTGCCAGCAGCTTCAGCGGGGGGGCCGTTAGGGGTCTCTACAATGAGCAGTTCTTC
v_gene: TRBV28; j_gene: TRBJ1-2; abundance: -; d_gene: -; CDR3aa: CASSSQSWGIYGYTF; CDR3nt: TGTGCCAGCAGTTCTCAGTCTTGGGGGATTTATGGCTACACCTTC
v_gene: TRBV13; j_gene: TRBJ1-1; abundance: -; d_gene: -; CDR3aa: CASSPLQGTNTEAFF; CDR3nt: TGTGCCAGCAGCCCCCTGCAGGGGACGAACACTGAAGCTTTCTTT
v_gene: TRBV5-1; j_gene: TRBJ2-7; abundance: -; d_gene: -; CDR3aa: CASRAGRAYEQYF; CDR3nt: TGCGCCAGCAGGGCTGGGCGGGCCTACGAGCAGTACTTC
v_gene: TRBV9; j_gene: TRBJ2-1; abundance: -; d_gene: TRBD2; CDR3aa: CASSVVDGAGGPAPFF; CDR3nt: TGTGCCAGCAGCGTAGTCGATGGGGCGGGGGGCCCGGCACCGTTCTTC
v_gene: TRBV12-3/TRBV12-4; j_gene: TRBJ1-2; abundance: -; d_gene: TRBD1; CDR3aa: CASSPGGGGYTF; CDR3nt: TGTGCCAGCAGCCCAGGGGGAGGGGGCTACACCTTC
v_gene: TRBV24-1; j_gene: TRBJ1-3; abundance: -; d_gene: -; CDR3aa: CATSDSGFGNTIYF; CDR3nt: TGTGCCACCAGTGATTCAGGGTTCGGAAACACCATATATTTT
v_gene: TRBV6-5; j_gene: TRBJ1-1; abundance: -; d_gene: -; CDR3aa: CASSPGNTEAFF; CDR3nt: TGTGCCAGCAGTCCGGGGAACACTGAAGCTTTCTTT
v_gene: TRBV5-1; j_gene: TRBJ2-1; abundance: -; d_gene: -; CDR3aa: CASRKERGPTYNEQFF; CDR3nt: TGCGCCAGCAGGAAAGAAAGGGGCCCCACATACAATGAGCAGTTCTTC
v_gene: TRBV7-2; j_gene: TRBJ2-7; abundance: -; d_gene: -; CDR3aa: CASSLAGSPYEQYF; CDR3nt: TGTGCCAGCAGCTTAGCGGGCAGCCCCTACGAGCAGTACTTC
v_gene: TRBV6-2/TRBV6-3; j_gene: TRBJ2-1; abundance: -; d_gene: -; CDR3aa: CASSFRGDEQFF; CDR3nt: TGTGCCAGCAGTTTCAGGGGAGATGAGCAGTTCTTC
v_gene: TRBV4-1; j_gene: TRBJ1-6; abundance: few; d_gene: TRBD1; CDR3aa: CASSQGKGQGYSPLHF; CDR3nt: TGCGCCAGCAGCCAAGGGAAGGGACAGGGGTATTCACCCCTCCACTTT